This T cell receptor beta chain was identified in a study of blood T cell repertoires in COVID-19. About the study: Acute-phase and convalescent COVID-19 samples originated in the United States, Italy and Spain. PBMCs, B-cell-depleted T cells, or T cells were the source of the cDNA or gDNA that made up the material.

This CDR3 comprises 14 residues. Germline V gene data show CDR1 as KGHSH and CDR2 as LQKENI. V dropped 3 bases and J dropped 4; count of bases not matched to a gene: 4. Authors' data handling: Reference gene primer amplification yielded estimated nucleated cell counts. Assay: immunoSEQ multiplex PCR; the TCRdb copy retains only in-frame clones and omits some. D and trimming were read from the DNA, whereas the V and J calls and clone size are those reported in that table. The data show 150,000 to 200,000 clones, more than 70% seen once. J is TRBJ2-5 and V is TRBV18; TRBD1 aligns across 8 bases. The source material was PBMCs or T cells enriched from blood (not recorded which). This clonotype was obtained from a man aged 55 to 70 who had recovered from COVID-19. The CDR3, as DNA: TGTGCCAGCTCACCCCTCGACAGGGGAGAGACCCAGTACTTC. It yields the protein CASSPLDRGETQYF.